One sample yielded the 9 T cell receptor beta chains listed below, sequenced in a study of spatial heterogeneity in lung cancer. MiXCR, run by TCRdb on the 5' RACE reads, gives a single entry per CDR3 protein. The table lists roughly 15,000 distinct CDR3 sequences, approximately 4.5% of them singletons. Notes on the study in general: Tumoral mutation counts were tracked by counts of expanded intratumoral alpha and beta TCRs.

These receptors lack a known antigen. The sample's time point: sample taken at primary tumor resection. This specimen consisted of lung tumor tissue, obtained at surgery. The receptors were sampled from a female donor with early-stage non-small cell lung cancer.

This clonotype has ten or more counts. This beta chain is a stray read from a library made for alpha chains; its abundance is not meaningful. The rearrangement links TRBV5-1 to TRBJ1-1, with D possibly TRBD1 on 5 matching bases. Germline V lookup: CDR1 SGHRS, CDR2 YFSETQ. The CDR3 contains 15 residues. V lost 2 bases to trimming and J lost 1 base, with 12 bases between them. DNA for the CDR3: TGCGCCAGCAGCTTATATGACAGACGGAACACTGAAGCTTTCTTT. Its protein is CASSLYDRRNTEAFF.

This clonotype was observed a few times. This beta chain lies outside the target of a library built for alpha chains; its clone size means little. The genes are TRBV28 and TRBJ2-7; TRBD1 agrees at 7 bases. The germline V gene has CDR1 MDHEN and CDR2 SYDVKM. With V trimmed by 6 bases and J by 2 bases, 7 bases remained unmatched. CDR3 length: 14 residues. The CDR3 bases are TGTGCCAGCAGACTCATGACAGGGACCTACGAGCAGTACTTC. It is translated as CASRLMTGTYEQYF.

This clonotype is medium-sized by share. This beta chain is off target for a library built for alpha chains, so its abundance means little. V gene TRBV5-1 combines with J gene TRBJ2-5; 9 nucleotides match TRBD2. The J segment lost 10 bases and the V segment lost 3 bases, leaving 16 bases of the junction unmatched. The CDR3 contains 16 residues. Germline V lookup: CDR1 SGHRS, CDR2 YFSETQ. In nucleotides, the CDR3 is TGCGCCAGCAGCTGGGCGACGGATCTAGCGGGGTTTGACCAGTACTTC. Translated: CASSWATDLAGFDQYF.

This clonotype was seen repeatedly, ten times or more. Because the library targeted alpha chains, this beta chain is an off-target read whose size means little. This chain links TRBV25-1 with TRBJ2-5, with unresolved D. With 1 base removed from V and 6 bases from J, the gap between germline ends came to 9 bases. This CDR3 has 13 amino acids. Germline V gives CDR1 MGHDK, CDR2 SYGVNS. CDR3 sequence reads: CASSEWEEKTQYF. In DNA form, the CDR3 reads TGTGCCAGCAGTGAATGGGAAGAAAAGACCCAGTACTTC.

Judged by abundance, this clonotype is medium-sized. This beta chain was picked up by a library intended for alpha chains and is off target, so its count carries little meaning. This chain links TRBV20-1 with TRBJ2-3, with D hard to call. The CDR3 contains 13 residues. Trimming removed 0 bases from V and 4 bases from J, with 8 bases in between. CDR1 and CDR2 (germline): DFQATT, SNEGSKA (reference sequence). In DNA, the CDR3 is TGCAGTGCTAGAGATCCTCAGCCAGATACGCAGTATTTT. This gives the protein CSARDPQPDTQYF.

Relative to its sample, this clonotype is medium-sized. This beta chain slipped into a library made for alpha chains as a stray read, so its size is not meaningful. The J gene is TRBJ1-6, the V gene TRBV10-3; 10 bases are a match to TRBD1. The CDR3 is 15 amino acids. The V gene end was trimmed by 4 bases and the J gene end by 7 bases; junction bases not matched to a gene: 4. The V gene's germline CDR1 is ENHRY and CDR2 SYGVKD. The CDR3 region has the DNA TGTGCCATCAGTGGTGGGACAGGGGACAATTCACCCCTCCACTTT. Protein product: CAISGGTGDNSPLHF.

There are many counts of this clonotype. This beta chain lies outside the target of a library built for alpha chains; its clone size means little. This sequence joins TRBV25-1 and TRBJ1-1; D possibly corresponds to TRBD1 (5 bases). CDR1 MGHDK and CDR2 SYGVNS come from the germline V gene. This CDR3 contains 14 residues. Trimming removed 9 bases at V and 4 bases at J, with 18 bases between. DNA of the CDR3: TGTGCCAGTCTACAGGAATTTGGGAGCACTGAAGCTTTCTTT. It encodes CASLQEFGSTEAFF. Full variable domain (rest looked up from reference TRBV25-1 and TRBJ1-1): EADIYQTPRYLVIGTGKKITLECSQTMGHDKMYWYQQDPGMELHLIHYSYGVNSTEKGDLSSESTVSRIRTEHFPLTLESARPSHTSQYLCASLQEFGSTEAFFGQGTRLTVV.

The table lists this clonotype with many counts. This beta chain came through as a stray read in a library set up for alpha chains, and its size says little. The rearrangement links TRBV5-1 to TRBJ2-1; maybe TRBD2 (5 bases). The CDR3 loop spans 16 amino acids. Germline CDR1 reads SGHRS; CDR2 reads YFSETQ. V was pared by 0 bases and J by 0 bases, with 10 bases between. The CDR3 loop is CASSLEGAVSYNEQFF. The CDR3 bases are TGCGCCAGCAGCTTGGAGGGAGCAGTCTCCTACAATGAGCAGTTCTTC.

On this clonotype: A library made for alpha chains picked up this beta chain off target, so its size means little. CDR3 DNA: TGTGCCACACCCCAAGGGACAGGCAATCAGCCCCAGCATTTT. It encodes CATPQGTGNQPQHF. The rearrangement links TRBV12-3 or TRBV12-4 to TRBJ1-5; 7 bases are shared with TRBD1. V dropped 10 bases and J dropped 2; count of bases not matched to a gene: 8. The CDR3 spans 14 residues.